The following is a TCR beta chain sequence with its context. This sequence may be a read error, since a much larger clone differs from it by one base. Profiling relied on immunoSEQ multiplex PCR, and the TCRdb table lists in-frame clones only, not all of them. The sample lists 100,000 to 140,000 clones, around 92% occurring once. These data are taken from a study of T cell changes during pregnancy in multiple sclerosis. Looked up from germline, CDR1 is SGDLS and CDR2 is YYNGEE. V dropped 4 bases and J dropped 3; count of bases not matched to a gene: 1. The CDR3 totals 14 residues. This clonotype originated in a female donor in good health, enrolled as a control in a pregnancy study. The sequencing here drew on peripheral blood, taken in the third trimester of pregnancy. V gene TRBV9 combines with J gene TRBJ2-1; 10 bases agree with TRBD2. CDR3 sequence: CASSLAGGYNEQFF. In DNA, the CDR3 is TGTGCCAGCAGCTTAGCGGGGGGCTACAATGAGCAGTTCTTC.